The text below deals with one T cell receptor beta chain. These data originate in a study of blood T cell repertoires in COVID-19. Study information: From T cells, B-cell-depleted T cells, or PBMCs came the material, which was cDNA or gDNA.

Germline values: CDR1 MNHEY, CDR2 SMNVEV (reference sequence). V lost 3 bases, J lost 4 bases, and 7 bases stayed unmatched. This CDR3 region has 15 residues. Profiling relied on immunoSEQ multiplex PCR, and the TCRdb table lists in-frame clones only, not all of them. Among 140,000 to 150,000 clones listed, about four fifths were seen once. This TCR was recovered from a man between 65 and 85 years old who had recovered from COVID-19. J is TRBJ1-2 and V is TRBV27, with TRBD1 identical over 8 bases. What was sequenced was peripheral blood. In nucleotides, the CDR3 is TGTGCCAGCAGTTTCAGACAGGGGAGTAGCTATGGCTACACCTTC. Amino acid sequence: CASSFRQGSSYGYTF.